The T cell receptor beta chain described here comes from a study of T cells in women clearing cervical HPV infection. Study in general: Controls were women whose single incident HPV16 infection cleared within 12 months without precancer or cancer. Overall study results and limits: Associations may precede or follow infection; HPV-specific or memory T cells were not isolated. Cases and controls were distinguished at AUC around 0.87 by richness and V genes.

As to this clone: What it binds is not known. The DNA ends 3 residues before the CDR3 does, and the rest of the CDR3 is filled in from the germline J gene.

Dot-blot hybridization genotyped cervical HPV amplified with MY09/MY11 PCR. Germline CDR1 is DFQATT and CDR2 is SNEGSKA (reference sequence). The CDR3 extends over 12 amino acids. Trimming cost V 6 bases and J 2 bases, with 10 bases left between them. Only in-frame clones appear in the TCRdb table, and some are missing; sequencing was by immunoSEQ multiplex PCR. The listing contains about 19,000 clones. This clonotype was sampled from a woman aged 18 to 75 with a cervical HPV16 infection that either progressed to CIN3+ or cleared (not recorded which). Sequenced: blood buffy coat. This chain links TRBV20-1 with TRBJ1-2, with D possibly being TRBD1 (6 bases). The CDR3 bases that were read are TGCAGTGCCATAGACAGGAACTATGGC. This gives the protein CSAIDRNYG. The full CDR3 protein reads CSAIDRNYGYTF.